The rows below give T cell receptor beta chains drawn from one sample of a study of shared clonotypes between healthy human individuals. Repertoires were generated with immunoSEQ multiplex PCR, while TCRdb's copy carries only in-frame clones and drops some. The sample has about 340,000 clones; roughly 70% are singletons. Sequenced sample: memory CD4+ T cells sorted from blood. The receptors derive from a man under 40 in good health. Each CDR3 is given with its conserved first and last residue. Each record gives: V gene, D gene, J gene, clone size, CDR3 protein, CDR3 DNA. The D gene is left open where the match is weak. Expanded clones are given a class, and other clones once, few, many or no size at all.

TRBV27	-	TRBJ2-7	-	CASSLAGKTYEQYF	TGTGCCAGCAGTTTAGCGGGGAAGACCTACGAGCAGTACTTC
TRBV11-2	-	TRBJ1-3	few	CASSAGGNTIYF	TGTGCCAGCAGCGCAGGGGGAAACACCATATATTTT
TRBV28	-	TRBJ2-4	-	CASSLTSGLRSANIQYF	TGTGCCAGCAGTCTAACCTCAGGGCTGCGGTCTGCAAACATTCAGTACTTC
TRBV21-1	-	TRBJ2-7	few	CASSKASAGEQYF	TGTGCCAGCAGCAAGGCGTCCGCAGGCGAGCAGTACTTC
TRBV28	-	TRBJ2-7	few	CASSLGSRGVYEQYF	TGTGCCAGCAGTTTGGGCAGCAGAGGTGTCTACGAGCAGTACTTC
TRBV7-6	-	TRBJ2-2	-	CASSSHIANTGELFF	TGTGCCAGCAGCTCGCACATAGCGAACACCGGGGAGCTGTTTTTT
TRBV13	-	TRBJ2-4	-	CASSLRGTDIQYF	TGTGCCAGCAGCTTAAGAGGGACCGACATTCAGTACTTC
TRBV7-8	-	TRBJ2-7	-	CASTLSSGLIYEQYF	TGTGCCAGCACCCTCTCCTCGGGACTTATCTACGAGCAGTACTTC
TRBV13	-	TRBJ2-7	-	CASSLLYRPSEQYF	TGTGCCAGCAGCTTATTATATCGGCCAAGCGAGCAGTACTTC
TRBV4-3	-	TRBJ2-5	-	CASSQDKGRETQYF	TGCGCCAGCAGCCAAGATAAAGGGCGAGAGACCCAGTACTTC
TRBV18	TRBD1	TRBJ2-5	-	CASSPGTGTFETQYF	TGTGCCAGCTCCCCCGGGACAGGGACATTTGAGACCCAGTACTTC
TRBV19	-	TRBJ1-5	-	CASEAGSRQPQHF	TGTGCCAGCGAAGCGGGGTCACGGCAGCCCCAGCATTTT
TRBV5-1	TRBD2	TRBJ2-1	-	CASSLLGGTSGRGEQFF	TGCGCCAGCAGCTTGCTAGGGGGGACTAGCGGGAGAGGTGAGCAGTTCTTC
TRBV28	-	TRBJ1-4	-	CASSLGGSSNEKLFF	TGTGCCAGCAGTTTAGGAGGGTCCTCTAATGAAAAACTGTTTTTT
TRBV4-3	-	TRBJ2-3	-	CASSQEGGGDTQYF	TGCGCCAGCAGCCAAGAAGGAGGCGGAGATACGCAGTATTTT
TRBV15	-	TRBJ2-3	-	CATSRDFMAGGVDTQYF	TGTGCCACCAGCAGAGATTTTATGGCAGGAGGGGTAGATACGCAGTATTTT
TRBV4-2	-	TRBJ2-2	once	CASSRPGLSGELFF	TGTGCCAGCAGCCGCCCAGGGTTGTCCGGGGAGCTGTTTTTT
TRBV2	TRBD1	TRBJ2-7	few	CATHRGNSYEQYF	TGTGCCACTCACAGGGGGAACTCCTACGAGCAGTACTTC
TRBV5-1	-	TRBJ2-7	-	CASSPQSAYEQYF	TGCGCCAGCAGCCCCCAGTCCGCTTACGAGCAGTACTTC
TRBV2	-	TRBJ2-7	few	CASSDPRTIYEQYF	TGTGCCAGCAGTGATCCTCGGACGATCTACGAGCAGTACTTC
TRBV28	TRBD1	TRBJ1-5	-	CASSLAGGRQPQHF	TGTGCCAGCAGTTTAGCAGGGGGCAGACAGCCCCAGCATTTT
TRBV2	TRBD1	TRBJ1-1	-	CASADREYTEAFF	TGTGCCAGCGCTGACAGGGAGTACACTGAAGCTTTCTTT
TRBV23-1	-	TRBJ1-1	-	CASVPDKGMNTEAFF	TGCGCCAGCGTGCCTGACAAAGGCATGAACACTGAAGCTTTCTTT
TRBV9	-	TRBJ1-1	-	CASSVGGMKTEAFF	TGTGCCAGCAGCGTAGGGGGGATGAAAACTGAAGCTTTCTTT
TRBV6-5	-	TRBJ2-4	-	CASSYSRTLGKNIQYF	TGTGCCAGCAGTTACTCGCGGACTTTGGGCAAAAACATTCAGTACTTC
TRBV18	-	TRBJ2-5	-	CASSPEWSPRETQYF	TGTGCCAGCTCACCAGAATGGAGCCCCCGGGAGACCCAGTACTTC
TRBV7-8	TRBD1	TRBJ1-1	-	CASSLRAGGMNTEAFF	TGTGCCAGCAGCTTACGTGCAGGGGGCATGAACACTGAAGCTTTCTTT
TRBV6-6	TRBD1	TRBJ1-4	-	CASSLPPGQAEKLFF	TGTGCCAGCAGCCTCCCCCCGGGACAGGCCGAAAAACTGTTTTTT
TRBV11-2	-	TRBJ2-2	few	CASSLVGGLTGELFF	TGTGCCAGCAGCTTAGTTGGGGGGCTCACCGGGGAGCTGTTTTTT
TRBV28	TRBD2	TRBJ2-3	-	CASSAPGLSTDTQYF	TGTGCCAGCAGTGCCCCGGGACTATCCACAGATACGCAGTATTTT
TRBV7-6	-	TRBJ2-6	-	CASSDRISQSRANVLTF	TGTGCCAGCAGCGATCGTATCTCACAAAGTCGGGCCAACGTCCTGACTTTC